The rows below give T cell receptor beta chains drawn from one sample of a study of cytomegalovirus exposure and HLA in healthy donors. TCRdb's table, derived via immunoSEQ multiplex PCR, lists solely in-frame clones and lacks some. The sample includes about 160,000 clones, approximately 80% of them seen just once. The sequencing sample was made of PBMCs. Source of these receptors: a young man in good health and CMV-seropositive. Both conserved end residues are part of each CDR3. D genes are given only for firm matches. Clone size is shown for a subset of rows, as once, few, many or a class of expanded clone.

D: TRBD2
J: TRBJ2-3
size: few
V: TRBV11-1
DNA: TGTGCCAGCAGCCGCCGGACTAGCGGAGGCACAGATACGCAGTATTTT
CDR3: CASSRRTSGGTDTQYF

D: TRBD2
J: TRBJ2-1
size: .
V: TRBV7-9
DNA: TGTGCCAGCAGCCACGGAGGGACTAGCGGGAGCAGCTACAATGAGCAGTTCTTC
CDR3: CASSHGGTSGSSYNEQFF

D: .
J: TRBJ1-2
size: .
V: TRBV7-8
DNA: TGTGCCAGCAGCTTACTAGCCTATGGCTACACCTTC
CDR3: CASSLLAYGYTF

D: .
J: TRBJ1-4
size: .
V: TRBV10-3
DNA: TGTGCCATCAGTGAGGAAGGGAGGGGAAATGAAAAACTGTTTTTT
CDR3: CAISEEGRGNEKLFF

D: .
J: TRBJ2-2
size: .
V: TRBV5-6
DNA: TGTGCCAGCAGGCGGAGACTGAACACCGGGGAGCTGTTTTTT
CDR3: CASRRRLNTGELFF

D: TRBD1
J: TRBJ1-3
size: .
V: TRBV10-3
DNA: TGTGCCATCAGTACCACAGGGGGCGAAAGTCTCCCTGGAAACACCATATATTTT
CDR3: CAISTTGGESLPGNTIYF

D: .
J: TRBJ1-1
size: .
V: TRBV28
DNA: TGTGCCAGCAGTTTGCAGACAGCGAACACTGAAGCTTTCTTT
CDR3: CASSLQTANTEAFF

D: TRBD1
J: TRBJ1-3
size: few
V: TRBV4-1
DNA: TGCGCCAGCAGCCAAGATTCAAGAGACAGGGCCCTGAGGGGCTCTGGAAACACCATATATTTT
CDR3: CASSQDSRDRALRGSGNTIYF

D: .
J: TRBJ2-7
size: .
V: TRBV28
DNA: TGTGCCAGCATCCCATCCCCAGGGGGAGGAACCTACGAGCAGTACTTC
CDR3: CASIPSPGGGTYEQYF

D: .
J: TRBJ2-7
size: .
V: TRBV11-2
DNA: TGTGCCAGCAGCCCCCGGGCGGGGGCCTATTTGGGCTACGAGCAGTACTTC
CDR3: CASSPRAGAYLGYEQYF

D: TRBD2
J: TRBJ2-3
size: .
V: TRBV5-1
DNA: TGCGCCAGCAGCGATGGTATAATAAAGCGGGGGGATCGCACAGATACGCAGTATTTT
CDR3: CASSDGIIKRGDRTDTQYF

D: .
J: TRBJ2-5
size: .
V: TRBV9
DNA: TGTGCCAGCAGCCCAGGGGCTAGCGGCCTAGGGGAGACCCAGTACTTC
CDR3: CASSPGASGLGETQYF

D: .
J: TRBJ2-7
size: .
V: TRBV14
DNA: TGTGCCAGCAGCCAACTTAACCAGGGGAAATACGAGCAGTACTTC
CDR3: CASSQLNQGKYEQYF

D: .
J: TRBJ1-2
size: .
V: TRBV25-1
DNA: TGTGCCAGCAGTGAGGGACTCCAGACCTATGGCTACACCTTC
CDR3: CASSEGLQTYGYTF

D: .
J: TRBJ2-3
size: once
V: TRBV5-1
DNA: TGCGCCAGCAGGTTCGAGGGAGATACGCAGTATTTT
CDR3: CASRFEGDTQYF

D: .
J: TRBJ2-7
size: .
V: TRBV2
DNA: TGTGCCAGCAGTGAAGGACAGCCGCGGGGCGAGCAGTACTTC
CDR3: CASSEGQPRGEQYF

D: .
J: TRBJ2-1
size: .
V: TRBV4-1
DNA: TGCGCCAGCAGCCAAGTCGCGACTAGGGTGTACAATGAGCAGTTCTTC
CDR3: CASSQVATRVYNEQFF

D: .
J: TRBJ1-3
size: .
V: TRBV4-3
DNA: TGCGCCAGCAGCCAAGATTTGACCCGTCCGGGAGGCACCATATATTTT
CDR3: CASSQDLTRPGGTIYF

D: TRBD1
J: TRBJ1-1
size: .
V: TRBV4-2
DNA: TGTGCCAGCAGCCCCACGGGACAGAAAAACACTGAAGCTTTCTTT
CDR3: CASSPTGQKNTEAFF